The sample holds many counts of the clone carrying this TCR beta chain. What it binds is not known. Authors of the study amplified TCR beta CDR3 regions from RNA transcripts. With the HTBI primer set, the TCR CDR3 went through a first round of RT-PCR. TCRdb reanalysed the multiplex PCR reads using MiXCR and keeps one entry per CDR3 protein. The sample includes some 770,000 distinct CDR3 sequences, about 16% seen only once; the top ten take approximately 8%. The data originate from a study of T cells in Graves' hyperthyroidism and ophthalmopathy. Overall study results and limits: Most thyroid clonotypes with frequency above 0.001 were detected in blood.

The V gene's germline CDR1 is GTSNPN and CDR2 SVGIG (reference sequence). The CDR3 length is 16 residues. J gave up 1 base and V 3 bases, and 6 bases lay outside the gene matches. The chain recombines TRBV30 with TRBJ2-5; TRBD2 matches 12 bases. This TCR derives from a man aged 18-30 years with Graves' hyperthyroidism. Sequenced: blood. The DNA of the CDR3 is TGTGCCTGGAGGGCCGGGACTAGCGGGTCCCAAGAGACCCAGTACTTC. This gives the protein CAWRAGTSGSQETQYF.